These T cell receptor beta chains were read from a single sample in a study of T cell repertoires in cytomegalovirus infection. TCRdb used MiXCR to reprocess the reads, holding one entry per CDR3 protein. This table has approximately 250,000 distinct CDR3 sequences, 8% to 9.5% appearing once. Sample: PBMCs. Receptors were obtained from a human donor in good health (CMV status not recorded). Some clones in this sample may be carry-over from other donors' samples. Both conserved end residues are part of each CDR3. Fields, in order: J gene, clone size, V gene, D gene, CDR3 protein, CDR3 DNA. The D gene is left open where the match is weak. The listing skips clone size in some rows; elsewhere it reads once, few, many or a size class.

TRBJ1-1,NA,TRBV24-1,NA,CATSDYGLEAFF,TGTGCCACCAGTGATTACGGTCTCGAAGCTTTCTTT
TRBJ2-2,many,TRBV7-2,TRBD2,CASSLALAGGPGELFF,TGTGCCAGCAGCTTAGCCCTAGCGGGGGGGCCCGGGGAGCTGTTTTTT
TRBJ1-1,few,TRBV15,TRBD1,CATRTGRLAEAFF,TGTGCCACCAGGACAGGGAGGTTGGCTGAAGCTTTCTTT
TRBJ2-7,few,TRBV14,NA,CASSRQALSSYEQYF,TGTGCCAGCAGCCGGCAGGCCTTAAGCTCCTACGAGCAGTACTTC
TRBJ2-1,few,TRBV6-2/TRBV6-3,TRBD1,CASKTGGNEQFF,TGTGCCAGCAAAACAGGGGGAAATGAGCAGTTCTTC
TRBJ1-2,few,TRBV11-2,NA,CASSASSGGTF,TGTGCCAGCAGCGCCTCATCCGGGGGAACCTTC
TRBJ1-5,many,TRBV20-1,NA,CSAGRTSRQPQHF,TGCAGTGCCGGCCGGACCTCACGGCAGCCCCAGCATTTT
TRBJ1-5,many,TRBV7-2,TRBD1,CASSLVRTGAGSSNQPQHF,TGTGCCAGCAGCTTAGTCCGGACAGGGGCTGGCAGTAGCAATCAGCCCCAGCATTTT
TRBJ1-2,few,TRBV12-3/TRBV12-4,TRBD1,CASRSQGIEGYTF,TGTGCCAGCAGATCACAGGGGATAGAAGGCTACACCTTC
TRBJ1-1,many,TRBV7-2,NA,CASSSYTETEAFF,TGTGCCAGCAGCTCCTACACGGAAACTGAAGCTTTCTTT
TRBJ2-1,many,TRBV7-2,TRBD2,CASSPSAGLAGSMYNEQFF,TGTGCCAGCAGCCCTTCGGCGGGACTAGCGGGGAGCATGTACAATGAGCAGTTCTTC
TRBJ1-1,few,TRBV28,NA,CASRAVNTEAFF,TGTGCCAGCAGGGCCGTGAACACTGAAGCTTTCTTT
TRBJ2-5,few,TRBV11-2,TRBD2,CASRPGTSGAKETQYF,TGTGCCAGCAGACCCGGGACTAGCGGGGCTAAAGAGACCCAGTACTTC
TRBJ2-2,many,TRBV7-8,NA,CASSLVSELFF,TGTGCCAGCAGCTTAGTATCGGAGCTGTTTTTT
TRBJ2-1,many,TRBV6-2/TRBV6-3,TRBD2,CASRPGTSSYNEQFF,TGTGCCAGCAGGCCGGGGACTAGCTCCTACAATGAGCAGTTCTTC
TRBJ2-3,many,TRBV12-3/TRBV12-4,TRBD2,CASNPTSGGSDTQYF,TGTGCCAGCAACCCAACTAGCGGGGGGTCGGATACGCAGTATTTT
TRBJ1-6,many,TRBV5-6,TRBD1,CASSLVGDRGVSPLHF,TGTGCCAGCAGCTTGGTAGGGGACAGGGGTGTTTCACCCCTCCACTTT
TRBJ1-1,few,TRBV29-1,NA,CSVRLNSNTEAFF,TGCAGCGTGAGACTAAATTCGAACACTGAAGCTTTCTTT
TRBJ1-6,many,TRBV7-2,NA,CASSLVSRIDNSPLHF,TGTGCCAGCAGCTTGGTGTCGAGAATCGATAATTCACCCCTCCACTTT
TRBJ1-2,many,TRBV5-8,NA,CASSSQGGYGYTF,TGTGCCAGCAGCTCACAGGGAGGCTATGGCTACACCTTC
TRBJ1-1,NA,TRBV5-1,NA,CASSLDEGTEAFF,TGCGCCAGCAGCTTGGACGAGGGAACTGAAGCTTTCTTT
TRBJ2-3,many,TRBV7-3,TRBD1,CASRSGTGGLSDTQYF,TGTGCCAGCAGGTCCGGGACAGGGGGTCTGTCAGATACGCAGTATTTT
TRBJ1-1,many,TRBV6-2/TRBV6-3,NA,CASSYNRDIEAFF,TGTGCCAGCAGTTATAACAGGGATATTGAAGCTTTCTTT
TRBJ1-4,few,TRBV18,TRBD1,CASSPILGDSEKLFF,TGTGCCAGCTCACCTATCCTAGGGGACAGCGAAAAACTGTTTTTT
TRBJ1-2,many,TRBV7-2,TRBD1,CASSLRDRGLVDGYTF,TGTGCCAGCAGCTTGCGGGACAGGGGGCTTGTAGATGGCTACACCTTC
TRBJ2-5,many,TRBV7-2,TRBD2,CASSLGLAGPYQETQYF,TGTGCCAGCAGCTTAGGACTAGCGGGACCGTACCAAGAGACCCAGTACTTC
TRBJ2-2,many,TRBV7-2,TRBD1,CASSLKRTGSTGELFF,TGTGCCAGCAGCTTGAAAAGGACAGGGAGCACCGGGGAGCTGTTTTTT
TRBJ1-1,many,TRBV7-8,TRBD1,CASSSRGGRDRGLNTEAFF,TGTGCCAGCAGTTCGCGGGGGGGGCGGGACAGGGGGCTGAACACTGAAGCTTTCTTT
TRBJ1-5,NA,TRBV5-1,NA,CASSPSSNQPQHF,TGCGCCAGCAGCCCCTCTAGCAATCAGCCCCAGCATTTT
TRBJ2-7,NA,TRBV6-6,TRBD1,CASSSYRGSSPGEQYF,TGTGCCAGCAGTTCCTACAGGGGGTCCTCTCCCGGCGAGCAGTACTTC
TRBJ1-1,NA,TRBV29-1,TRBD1,CSVEVQGRENTEAFF,TGCAGCGTTGAAGTACAGGGGAGAGAGAACACTGAAGCTTTCTTT
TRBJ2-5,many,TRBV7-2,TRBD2,CASSPSGILQETQYF,TGTGCCAGCAGCCCTAGCGGGATCCTCCAAGAGACCCAGTACTTC
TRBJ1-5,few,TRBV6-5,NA,CASSFPGGPQHF,TGTGCCAGCAGTTTCCCGGGAGGTCCCCAGCATTTT
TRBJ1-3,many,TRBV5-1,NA,CASSFSLTGTPGNTIYF,TGCGCCAGCAGCTTCTCTTTGACGGGAACCCCTGGAAACACCATATATTTT
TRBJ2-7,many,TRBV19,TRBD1,CASSGTGGGEQYF,TGTGCCAGTAGCGGGACAGGGGGAGGCGAGCAGTACTTC
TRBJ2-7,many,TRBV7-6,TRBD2,CASSRTDGSGISYEQYF,TGTGCCAGCAGCCGAACCGACGGTAGCGGGATCTCCTACGAGCAGTACTTC
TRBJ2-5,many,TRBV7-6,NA,CASSLGQNQETQYF,TGTGCCAGCAGCTTAGGCCAGAACCAAGAGACCCAGTACTTC
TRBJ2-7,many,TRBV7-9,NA,CASSLEGGSYEQYF,TGTGCCAGCAGCTTAGAGGGGGGGAGCTACGAGCAGTACTTC
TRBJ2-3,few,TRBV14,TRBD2,CASSQDRRVAGPSGDTQYF,TGTGCCAGCAGCCAAGACCGTAGAGTAGCGGGACCAAGTGGAGATACGCAGTATTTT
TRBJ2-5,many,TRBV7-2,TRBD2,CASRYGGETQYF,TGTGCCAGCAGATACGGGGGGGAGACCCAGTACTTC
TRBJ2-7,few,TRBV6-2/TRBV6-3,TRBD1,CASRPIDRGLGTYEQYF,TGTGCCAGCAGACCAATCGACAGGGGGCTGGGGACCTACGAGCAGTACTTC
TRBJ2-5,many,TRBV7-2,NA,CASSLSGQQETQYF,TGTGCCAGCAGCTTATCCGGGCAGCAAGAGACCCAGTACTTC
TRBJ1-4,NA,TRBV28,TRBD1,CASTPGGGYEKLFF,TGTGCCAGCACCCCAGGAGGGGGCTATGAAAAACTGTTTTTT
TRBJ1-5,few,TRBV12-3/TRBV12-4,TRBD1,CASSLVRTGESNQPQHF,TGTGCCAGCAGTTTAGTTCGGACAGGGGAGAGCAATCAGCCCCAGCATTTT
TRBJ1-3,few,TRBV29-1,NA,CSVAGTLGNTIYF,TGCAGCGTGGCCGGGACATTGGGAAACACCATATATTTT
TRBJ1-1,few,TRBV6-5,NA,CASSYDWNTEAFF,TGTGCCAGCAGTTACGATTGGAACACTGAAGCTTTCTTT
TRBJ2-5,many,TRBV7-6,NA,CASSLGQGPTQYF,TGTGCCAGCAGCTTAGGGCAGGGACCAACCCAGTACTTC
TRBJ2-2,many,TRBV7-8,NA,CASSFWRGRTGELFF,TGTGCCAGCAGCTTTTGGCGGGGACGGACCGGGGAGCTGTTTTTT
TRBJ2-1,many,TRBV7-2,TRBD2,CASSSGPDGRAEQFF,TGTGCCAGCAGCTCGGGCCCGGACGGGAGGGCTGAGCAGTTCTTC
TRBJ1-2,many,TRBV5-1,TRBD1,CASSASGTGHGYTF,TGCGCCAGCAGCGCCTCCGGGACAGGGCATGGCTACACCTTC
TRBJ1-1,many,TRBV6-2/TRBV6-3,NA,CASSHPGHRIAEAFF,TGTGCCAGCAGTCACCCGGGACATCGGATCGCTGAAGCTTTCTTT
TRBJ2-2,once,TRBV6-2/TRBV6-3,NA,CASTGQFTGELFF,TGTGCCAGCACTGGACAGTTCACCGGGGAGCTGTTTTTT
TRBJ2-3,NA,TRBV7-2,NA,CASSLLGQATDTQYF,TGTGCCAGCAGCTTATTGGGGCAAGCCACAGATACGCAGTATTTT
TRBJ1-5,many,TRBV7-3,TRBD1,CASRPGTGDLSNQPQHF,TGTGCCAGCAGACCCGGGACAGGAGACCTTAGCAATCAGCCCCAGCATTTT
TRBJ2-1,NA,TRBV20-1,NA,CSAELVANEQFF,TGCAGTGCTGAGCTCGTCGCCAATGAGCAGTTCTTC